This TCR beta chain was observed in a study of OX40 agonist ivuxolimab in advanced cancers. At the level of the study: The drug used for patients, ivuxolimab, was an agonistic anti-OX40 (CD134) antibody. Mean age approximately 59 years, range roughly 23 to 79; approximately 80% male. Findings and limits, study-wide: Low normalized T-cell clonal expansion also characterized some of the nonresponders.

Assay: immunoSEQ multiplex PCR; the TCRdb copy retains only in-frame clones and omits some. The data show roughly 89,000 clones, with more than 75% seen just once and around 0.33% held by the top ten. From germline, CDR1 is LNHDA and CDR2 SQIVND (reference sequence). This CDR3 has 15 amino acids. V shed 6 bases and J 2 bases; nucleotides not matched to a gene: 8. Patients had blood sampled at baseline and again on cycle 4 day 1 and cycle 7 day 1. Details on this clone: Its antigen is undetermined.

The rearrangement joins TRBV19 to TRBJ2-7, with TRBD2 matching 9 bases. The specimen was CD4+ or CD8+ T cells sorted from blood, collected in a trial of the OX40 agonist ivuxolimab. The receptor was isolated from an adult with an advanced solid tumor such as melanoma, head and neck, liver or kidney cancer. This chain's CDR3 is CASSRTSGQAYEQYF. The CDR3 bases are TGTGCCAGTAGCCGAACTAGCGGGCAAGCCTACGAGCAGTACTTC.